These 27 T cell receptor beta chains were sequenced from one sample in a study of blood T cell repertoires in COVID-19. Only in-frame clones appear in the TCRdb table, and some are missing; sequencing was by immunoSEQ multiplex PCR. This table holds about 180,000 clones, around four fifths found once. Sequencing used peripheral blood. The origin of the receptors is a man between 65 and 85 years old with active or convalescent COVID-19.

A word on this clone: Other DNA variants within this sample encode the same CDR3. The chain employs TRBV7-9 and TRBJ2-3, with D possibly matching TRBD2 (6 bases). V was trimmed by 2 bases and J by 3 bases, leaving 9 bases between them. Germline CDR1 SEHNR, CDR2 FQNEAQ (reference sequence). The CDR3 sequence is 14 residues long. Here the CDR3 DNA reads TGTGCCAGCAGCTTACGGGGGAGTACAGATACGCAGTATTTT. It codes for CASSLRGSTDTQYF.

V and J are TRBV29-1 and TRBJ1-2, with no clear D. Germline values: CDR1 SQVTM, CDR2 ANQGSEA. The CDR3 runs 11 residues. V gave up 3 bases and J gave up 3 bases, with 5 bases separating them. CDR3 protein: CSVDPDYGYTF. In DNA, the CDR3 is TGCAGCGTTGATCCAGACTATGGCTACACCTTC.

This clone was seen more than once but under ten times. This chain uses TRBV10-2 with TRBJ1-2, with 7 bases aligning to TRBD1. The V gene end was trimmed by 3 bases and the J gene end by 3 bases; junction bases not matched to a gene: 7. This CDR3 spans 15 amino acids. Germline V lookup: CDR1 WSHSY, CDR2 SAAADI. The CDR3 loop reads CASSDTGVFDYGYTF. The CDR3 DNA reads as TGCGCCAGCAGTGATACAGGGGTCTTCGACTATGGCTACACCTTC.

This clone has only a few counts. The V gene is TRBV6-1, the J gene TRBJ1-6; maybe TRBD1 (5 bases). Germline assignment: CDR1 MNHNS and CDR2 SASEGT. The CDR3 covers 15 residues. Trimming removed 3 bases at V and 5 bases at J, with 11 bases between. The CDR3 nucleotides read TGTGCCAGCAGTGAGCTCAGGGTGGATAATTCACCCCTCCACTTT. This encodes CASSELRVDNSPLHF.

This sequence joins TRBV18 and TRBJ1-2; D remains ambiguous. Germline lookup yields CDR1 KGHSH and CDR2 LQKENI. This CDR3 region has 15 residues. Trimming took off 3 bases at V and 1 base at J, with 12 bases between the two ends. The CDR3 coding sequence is TGTGCCAGCTCACCCCCGGGAGTCTTTAACTATGGCTACACCTTC. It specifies CASSPPGVFNYGYTF.

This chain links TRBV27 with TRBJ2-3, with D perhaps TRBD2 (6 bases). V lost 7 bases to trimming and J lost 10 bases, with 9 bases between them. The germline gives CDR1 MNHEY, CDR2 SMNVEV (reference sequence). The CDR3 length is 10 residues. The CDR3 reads CASKLAPQYF. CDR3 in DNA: TGTGCCAGCAAGCTAGCGCCGCAGTATTTT.

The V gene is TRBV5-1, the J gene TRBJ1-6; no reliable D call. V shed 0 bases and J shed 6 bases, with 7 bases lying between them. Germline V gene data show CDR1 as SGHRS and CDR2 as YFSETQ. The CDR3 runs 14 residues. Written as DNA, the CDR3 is TGCGCCAGCAGCTTGGGCGTACTTAATTCACCCCTCCACTTT. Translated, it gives CASSLGVLNSPLHF.

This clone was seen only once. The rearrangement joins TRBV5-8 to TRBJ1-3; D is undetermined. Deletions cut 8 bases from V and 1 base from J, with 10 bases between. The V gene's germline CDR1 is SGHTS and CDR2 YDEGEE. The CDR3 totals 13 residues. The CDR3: CASYSGSGNTIYF. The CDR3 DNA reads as TGTGCCAGTTACTCGGGATCTGGAAACACCATATATTTT.

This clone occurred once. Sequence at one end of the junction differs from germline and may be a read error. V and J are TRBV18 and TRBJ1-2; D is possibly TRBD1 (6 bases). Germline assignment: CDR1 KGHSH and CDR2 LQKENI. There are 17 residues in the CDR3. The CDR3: CASSPRSGAGANYVYTF. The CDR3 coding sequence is TGTGCCAGCTCACCGCGGTCAGGGGCGGGAGCTAACTATGTCTACACCTTC.

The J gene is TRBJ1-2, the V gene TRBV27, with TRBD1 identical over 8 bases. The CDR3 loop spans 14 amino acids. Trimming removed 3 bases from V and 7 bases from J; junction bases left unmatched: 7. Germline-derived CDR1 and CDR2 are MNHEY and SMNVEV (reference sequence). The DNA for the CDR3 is TGTGCCAGCAGTTTCGCAGGGGGCTTAGGTGGCTACACCTTC. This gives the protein CASSFAGGLGGYTF.

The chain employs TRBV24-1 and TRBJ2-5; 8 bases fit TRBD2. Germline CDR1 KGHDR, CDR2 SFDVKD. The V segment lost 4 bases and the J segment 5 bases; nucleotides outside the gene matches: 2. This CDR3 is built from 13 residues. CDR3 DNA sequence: TGTGCCACCAGTGACGGGACTAGGGAGACCCAGTACTTC. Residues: CATSDGTRETQYF.

This CDR3 reads CASSFGQAGGNTIYF. The CDR3 DNA reads TGTGCCAGCAGCTTCGGACAGGCGGGCGGAAACACCATATATTTT. The V call is TRBV7-2, the J call TRBJ1-3, with 7 bases that match TRBD1. V lost 3 bases, J lost 4 bases, and 6 bases stayed unmatched. This CDR3 has 15 residues. Germline CDR1 reads SGHTA; CDR2 reads FQGNSA.

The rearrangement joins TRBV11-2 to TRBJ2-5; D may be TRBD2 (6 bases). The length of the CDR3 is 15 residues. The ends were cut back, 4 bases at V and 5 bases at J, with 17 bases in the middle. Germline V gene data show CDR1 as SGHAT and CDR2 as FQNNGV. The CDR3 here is CASSSLARRVETQYF. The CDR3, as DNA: TGTGCCAGCAGCTCACTAGCCCGAAGGGTTGAGACCCAGTACTTC.

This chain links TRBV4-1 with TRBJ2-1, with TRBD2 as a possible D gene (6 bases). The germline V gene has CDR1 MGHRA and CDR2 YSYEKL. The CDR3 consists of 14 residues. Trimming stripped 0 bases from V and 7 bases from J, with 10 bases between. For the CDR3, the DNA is TGCGCCAGCAGCCAAGAGGGGGGAAGGAATGAGCAGTTCTTC. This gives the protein CASSQEGGRNEQFF.

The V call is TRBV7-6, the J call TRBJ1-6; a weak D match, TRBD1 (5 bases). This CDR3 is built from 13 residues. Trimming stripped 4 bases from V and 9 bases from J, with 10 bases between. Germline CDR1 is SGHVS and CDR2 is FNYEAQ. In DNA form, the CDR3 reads TGTGCCAGCAGCTATGTGGGGGGTTCACCCCTCCACTTT. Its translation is CASSYVGGSPLHF.

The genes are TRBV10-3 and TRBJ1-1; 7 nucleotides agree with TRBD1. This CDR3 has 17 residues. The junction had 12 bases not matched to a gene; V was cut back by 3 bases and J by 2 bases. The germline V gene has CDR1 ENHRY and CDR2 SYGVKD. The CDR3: CAISDYANRGLNTEAFF. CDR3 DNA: TGTGCCATCAGTGATTACGCAAACAGGGGACTCAACACTGAAGCTTTCTTT.

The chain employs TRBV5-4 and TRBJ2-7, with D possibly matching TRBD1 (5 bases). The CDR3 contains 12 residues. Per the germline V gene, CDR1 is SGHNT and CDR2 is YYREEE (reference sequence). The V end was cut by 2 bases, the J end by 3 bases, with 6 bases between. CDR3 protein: CASSFQGYEQYF. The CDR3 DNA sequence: TGTGCCAGCAGCTTCCAGGGCTACGAGCAGTACTTC. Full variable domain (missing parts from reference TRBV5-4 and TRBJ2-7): ETGVTQSPTHLIKTRGQQVTLRCSSQSGHNTVSWYQQALGQGPQFIFQYYREEENGRGNFPPRFSGLQFPNYSSELNVNALELDDSALYLCASSFQGYEQYFGPGTRLTVT.

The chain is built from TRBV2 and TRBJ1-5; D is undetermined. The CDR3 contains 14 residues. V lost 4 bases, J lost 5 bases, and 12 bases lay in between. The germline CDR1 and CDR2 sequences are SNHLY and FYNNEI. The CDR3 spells CASSATVSDQPQHF. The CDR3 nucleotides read TGTGCCAGCAGTGCCACCGTGAGCGATCAGCCCCAGCATTTT.

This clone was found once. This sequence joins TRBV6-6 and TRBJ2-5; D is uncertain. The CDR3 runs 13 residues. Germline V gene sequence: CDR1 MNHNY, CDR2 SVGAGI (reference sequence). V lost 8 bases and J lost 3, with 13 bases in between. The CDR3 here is CASSRRSEETQYF. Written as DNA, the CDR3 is TGTGCCAGCTCTAGAAGGTCTGAAGAGACCCAGTACTTC.

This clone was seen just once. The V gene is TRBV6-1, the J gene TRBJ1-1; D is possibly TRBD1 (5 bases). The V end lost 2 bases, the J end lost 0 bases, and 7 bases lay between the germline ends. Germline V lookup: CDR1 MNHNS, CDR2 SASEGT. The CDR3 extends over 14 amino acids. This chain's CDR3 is CASSERDLNTEAFF. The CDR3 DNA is TGTGCCAGCAGTGAAAGGGACTTGAACACTGAAGCTTTCTTT.

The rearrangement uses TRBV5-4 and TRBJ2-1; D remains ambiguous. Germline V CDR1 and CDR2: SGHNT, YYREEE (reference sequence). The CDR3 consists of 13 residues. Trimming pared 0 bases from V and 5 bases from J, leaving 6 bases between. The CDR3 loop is CASSLGQDNEQFF. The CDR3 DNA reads TGTGCCAGCAGCTTGGGCCAGGACAATGAGCAGTTCTTC.

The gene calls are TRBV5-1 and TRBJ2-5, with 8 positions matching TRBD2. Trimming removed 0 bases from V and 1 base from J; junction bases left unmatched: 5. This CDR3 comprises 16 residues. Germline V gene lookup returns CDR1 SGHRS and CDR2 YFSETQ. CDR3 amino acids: CASSLAGSGAQETQYF. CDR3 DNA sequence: TGCGCCAGCAGCTTGGCCGGTAGCGGGGCCCAAGAGACCCAGTACTTC.

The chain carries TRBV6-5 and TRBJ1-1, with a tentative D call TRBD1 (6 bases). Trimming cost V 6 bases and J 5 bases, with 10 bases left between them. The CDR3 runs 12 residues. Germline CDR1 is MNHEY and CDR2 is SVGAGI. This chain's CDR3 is CASSPGVTEAFF. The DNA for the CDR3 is TGTGCCAGCAGCCCAGGGGTAACTGAAGCTTTCTTT.

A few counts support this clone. As DNA, the CDR3 is TGTGCCAGCAACCCGGACTTAACCTATGGCTACACCTTC. Amino acids: CASNPDLTYGYTF. V usage is TRBV6-2 or TRBV6-3 and J usage is TRBJ1-2, with D hard to call. The germline V and J ends were trimmed by 7 bases and 4 bases, with 13 bases remaining between them. Germline V gene lookup returns CDR1 MNHEY and CDR2 SVGEGT. The CDR3 contains 13 residues.

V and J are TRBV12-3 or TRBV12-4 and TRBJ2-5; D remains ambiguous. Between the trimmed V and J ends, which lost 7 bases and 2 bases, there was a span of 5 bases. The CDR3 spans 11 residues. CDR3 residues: CASKLQETQYF. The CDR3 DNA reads TGTGCCAGCAAACTTCAAGAGACCCAGTACTTC.

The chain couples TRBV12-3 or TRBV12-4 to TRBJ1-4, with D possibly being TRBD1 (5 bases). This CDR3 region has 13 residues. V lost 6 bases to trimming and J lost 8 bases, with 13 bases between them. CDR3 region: CASRPAGGEKLFF. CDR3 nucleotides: TGTGCCAGCAGGCCGGCGGGGGGGGAAAAACTGTTTTTT.

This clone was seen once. The CDR3 nucleotides read TGTGCCAGCAGCCCGGGACAGGGTTATCAGCCCCAGCATTTT. Translated: CASSPGQGYQPQHF. The V gene is TRBV2, the J gene TRBJ1-5, with 9 nucleotides matching TRBD1. The CDR3 loop spans 14 amino acids. Germline V gene lookup returns CDR1 SNHLY and CDR2 FYNNEI. V trimming: 6 bases; J trimming: 5 bases; junction bases outside the gene matches: 5.